These T cell receptor beta chains were read from a single sample in a study of T cell changes during pregnancy in multiple sclerosis. Libraries were prepared by immunoSEQ multiplex PCR; TCRdb keeps only in-frame clonotypes and omits some of them. The sample holds 65,000 to 95,000 clones, approximately 93% seen once. The sequences come from peripheral blood, collected in the second trimester of pregnancy. Receptors were obtained from a female donor in good health, enrolled as a control in a pregnancy study. The CDR3 runs from the conserved cysteine through the conserved F or W. D genes are given only for firm matches. The size field is filled for only some rows; it gives once, few, many or a size class.

>-|TRBJ2-1|-|TRBV7-8
CASSLVSSVGNEQFF
TGTGCCAGCAGCTTAGTGTCCTCGGTCGGCAATGAGCAGTTCTTC
>-|TRBJ2-7|-|TRBV2
CASSYGTGYEQYF
TGTGCCAGCAGTTACGGTACAGGGTACGAGCAGTACTTC
>-|TRBJ2-1|-|TRBV5-1
CASSSGFYNEQFF
TGCGCCAGCAGCAGCGGGTTTTACAATGAGCAGTTCTTC
>TRBD1|TRBJ2-5|once|TRBV10-3
CAISAGQGDWETQYF
TGTGCCATCAGTGCCGGACAGGGCGATTGGGAGACCCAGTACTTC
>TRBD2|TRBJ2-3|-|TRBV5-6
CASIHGRGPRRDTQYF
TGTGCCAGCATCCATGGGAGGGGCCCACGGCGAGATACGCAGTATTTT
>-|TRBJ1-1|-|TRBV6-5
CASSYGGEGTEAFF
TGTGCCAGCAGTTACGGCGGGGAGGGCACTGAAGCTTTCTTT
>-|TRBJ2-1|-|TRBV28
CASGGSYNEQFF
TGTGCCTCCGGGGGCTCCTACAATGAGCAGTTCTTC
>-|TRBJ1-5|-|TRBV6-1
CASSEGDSNQPQHF
TGTGCCAGCAGTGAGGGAGATAGCAATCAGCCCCAGCATTTT
>-|TRBJ1-4|-|TRBV2
CASSGAAATNEKLFF
TGTGCCAGCAGTGGGGCAGCTGCAACTAATGAAAAACTGTTTTTT
>-|TRBJ2-5|-|TRBV7-9
CASSPSSQETQYF
TGTGCCAGCAGTCCTTCTAGTCAAGAGACCCAGTACTTC
>-|TRBJ2-1|-|TRBV30
CAWTPDSYSYNEQFF
TGTGCCTGGACCCCAGATAGCTACTCCTACAATGAGCAGTTCTTC
>TRBD1|TRBJ1-1|-|TRBV6-5
CASSYLDRVNTEAFF
TGTGCCAGCAGTTACCTGGACAGGGTGAACACTGAAGCTTTCTTT
>TRBD2|TRBJ2-3|-|TRBV2
CASSTGGSSPPDTQYF
TGTGCCAGCAGCACTGGCGGGAGCTCACCCCCAGATACGCAGTATTTT
>TRBD1|TRBJ1-4|-|TRBV10-2
CASRTGTGGRNEKLFF
TGCGCCAGCAGAACCGGGACAGGGGGTAGGAATGAAAAACTGTTTTTT
>-|TRBJ2-3|-|TRBV18
CASSGEQGITDTQYF
TGTGCCAGCTCAGGAGAGCAGGGGATCACAGATACGCAGTATTTT
>-|TRBJ2-1|-|TRBV29-1
CSVEPGKTYNEQFF
TGCAGCGTTGAACCAGGCAAAACCTACAATGAGCAGTTCTTC
>-|TRBJ2-2|-|TRBV7-8
CASSRRDLGTGELFF
TGTGCCAGCAGCAGACGGGATCTGGGGACCGGGGAGCTGTTTTTT
>-|TRBJ2-7|-|TRBV5-6
CASSLFRVLAEGSYEQYF
TGTGCCAGCAGCCTATTTAGGGTTCTCGCGGAGGGTTCCTACGAGCAGTACTTC
>-|TRBJ2-3|-|TRBV4-2
CASSQGVSLGTQYF
TGTGCCAGCAGCCAAGGGGTTTCGCTAGGTACGCAGTATTTT
>TRBD2|TRBJ2-7|-|TRBV2
CASRGGDYEQYF
TGTGCCAGCAGGGGGGGGGACTACGAGCAGTACTTC
>TRBD1|TRBJ1-1|-|TRBV6-4
CASSVDRVNTEAFF
TGTGCCAGCAGCGTCGACAGGGTGAACACTGAAGCTTTCTTT
>-|TRBJ1-4|-|TRBV16
CASSQSLEKLFF
TGTGCCAGCAGCCAATCGTTAGAAAAACTGTTTTTT
>TRBD1|TRBJ1-1|-|TRBV5-4
CASSPTRGPNTEAFF
TGTGCCAGCAGCCCAACCAGGGGGCCGAACACTGAAGCTTTCTTT
>TRBD2|TRBJ2-1|-|TRBV29-1
CSVERREDNEQFF
TGCAGCGTTGAACGGCGGGAGGACAATGAGCAGTTCTTC
>-|TRBJ1-4|-|TRBV20-1
CSARVRGGLFF
TGCAGTGCTAGGGTTAGAGGGGGACTGTTTTTT
>TRBD1|TRBJ2-7|once|TRBV11-2
CASSLVSVYSGGEQYF
TGTGCCAGCAGCTTAGTTAGTGTATATTCAGGGGGCGAGCAGTACTTC
>-|TRBJ1-2|once|TRBV7-6
CASSLDGGGYGYTF
TGTGCCAGCAGCTTAGATGGGGGAGGCTATGGCTACACCTTC
>-|TRBJ1-5|-|TRBV6-5
CASTESHPSATQHF
TGTGCCAGCACGGAATCGCACCCGTCAGCGACCCAGCATTTT
>TRBD2|TRBJ2-1|-|TRBV7-6
CASSLVVSGSNNEQFF
TGTGCCAGCAGCTTAGTCGTTAGCGGGAGTAACAATGAGCAGTTCTTC
>-|TRBJ2-7|-|TRBV28
CASRSGQPTYEQYF
TGTGCCAGCAGATCTGGGCAGCCAACCTACGAGCAGTACTTC
>-|TRBJ2-3|-|TRBV9
CASSVAPSRDTQYF
TGTGCCAGCAGCGTAGCCCCCTCCCGAGATACGCAGTATTTT
>-|TRBJ1-4|once|TRBV6-5
CASSYFGTGNEKLFF
TGTGCCAGCAGTTATTTCGGAACCGGGAATGAAAAACTGTTTTTT
>TRBD1|TRBJ1-5|once|TRBV27
CASSPDRFQPQHF
TGTGCCAGCAGCCCGGACAGGTTTCAGCCCCAGCATTTT
>-|TRBJ2-7|-|TRBV5-4
CASSLRGTYEQYF
TGTGCCAGCAGCTTGAGGGGTACCTACGAGCAGTACTTC
>-|TRBJ2-7|-|TRBV5-1
CASRYMAGETLYEQYF
TGCGCCAGCAGATATATGGCAGGGGAGACCCTTTACGAGCAGTACTTC
>TRBD2|TRBJ2-7|few|TRBV28
CASSLSAGVGEQYF
TGTGCCAGCAGTTTGTCTGCGGGGGTCGGCGAGCAGTACTTC
>TRBD2|TRBJ2-7|-|TRBV5-1
CASSSGIGGTSGIFYYEQYF
TGCGCCAGCAGCTCTGGGATTGGGGGGACTAGCGGGATATTTTACTACGAGCAGTACTTC
>-|TRBJ2-7|-|TRBV27
CASSLSLESSYEQYF
TGTGCCAGCAGTTTATCTCTGGAGAGCTCCTACGAGCAGTACTTC
>-|TRBJ2-1|-|TRBV11-2
CASSTKNEQFF
TGTGCCAGCAGCACAAAGAATGAGCAGTTCTTC
>TRBD1|TRBJ1-4|few|TRBV30
CACSGTGPGELFF
TGTGCCTGTTCCGGGACAGGGCCTGGGGAACTGTTTTTT
>-|TRBJ2-2|-|TRBV7-9
CASSLGAPSSNTGELFF
TGTGCCAGCAGCTTAGGGGCCCCCTCAAGTAACACCGGGGAGCTGTTTTTT
>TRBD1|TRBJ1-2|-|TRBV6-5
CASSYDRDSRYGYTF
TGTGCCAGCAGTTACGATCGGGACAGCCGATATGGCTACACCTTC
>TRBD1|TRBJ2-3|-|TRBV5-1
CASSSYRDSRSDTQYF
TGCGCCAGCAGCTCATACCGGGACAGTCGATCAGATACGCAGTATTTT
>TRBD2|TRBJ2-3|-|TRBV7-2
CASSLGLAGGRAAVDTQYF
TGTGCCAGCAGCTTAGGGCTAGCGGGAGGGCGGGCCGCGGTAGATACGCAGTATTTT